These 15 T cell receptor beta chains came from one sample sequenced in a study of blood T cell repertoires in COVID-19. Generated by immunoSEQ multiplex PCR, the TCRdb table keeps only in-frame clones and is missing some. Of about 120,000 clones listed, about 74% are singletons. Sequenced sample: peripheral blood. These receptors were obtained from a man aged 60 to 69 with acute or convalescent COVID-19.

The chain recombines TRBV11-2 with TRBJ1-2; weak D call: TRBD1 (6 bases). The V end lost 0 bases, the J end lost 8 bases, and 10 bases lay between the germline ends. Germline loops: CDR1 SGHAT, CDR2 FQNNGV. The CDR3 loop spans 13 amino acids. CDR3 amino acids: CASSLDSRGGYTF. The CDR3 region has the DNA TGTGCCAGCAGCTTAGACTCCAGGGGCGGCTACACCTTC.

As concerns this clone: The identical CDR3 is also encoded by other nucleotide sequences in the sample. This sequence joins TRBV6-1 and TRBJ1-4, with a weak D call TRBD1 (6 bases). The CDR3 has 14 amino acids. Germline CDR1 reads MNHNS; CDR2 reads SASEGT. The germline V and J ends were trimmed by 3 bases and 4 bases, with 9 bases remaining between them. The CDR3 nucleotides read TGTGCCAGCAGTGACAGGGGACGTAATGAAAAACTGTTTTTT. Its translation is CASSDRGRNEKLFF.

There are a few counts of this clone. The chain employs TRBV6-5 and TRBJ1-1; 11 nucleotides line up with TRBD1. The J segment lost 7 bases and the V segment lost 6 bases, leaving 10 bases of the junction unmatched. This CDR3 has 15 residues. The V gene's germline CDR1 is MNHEY and CDR2 SVGAGI. CDR3 nucleotides: TGTGCCAGCAGGCCCCGGACAGGGGGCAAGGATGAAGCTTTCTTT. Translation gives CASRPRTGGKDEAFF.

V is TRBV30 and J is TRBJ2-7, with D possibly being TRBD1 (6 bases). This CDR3 comprises 12 residues. Germline assignment: CDR1 GTSNPN and CDR2 SVGIG (reference sequence). With 3 bases removed from V and 6 bases from J, the gap between germline ends came to 12 bases. DNA of the CDR3: TGTGCCTGGAGGCTACAGGGTCGCGAGCAGTACTTC. Protein sequence: CAWRLQGREQYF.

There are a few counts of this clone. The chain couples TRBV10-3 to TRBJ2-7, with 13 positions matching TRBD2. The CDR3 runs to 16 residues. V lost 0 bases to trimming and J lost 4 bases; unmatched junction nucleotides: 3. Germline-derived CDR1 and CDR2 are ENHRY and SYGVKD. As DNA, the CDR3 is TGTGCCATCAGTGAGTCTGGACTAGCGGGAGTGTACGAGCAGTACTTC. Amino acids: CAISESGLAGVYEQYF.

The gene calls are TRBV10-3 and TRBJ2-7, with 9 bases that match TRBD2. The CDR3 is made up of 16 amino acids. Germline V CDR1 and CDR2: ENHRY, SYGVKD. Trimming took 0 bases from V and 0 from J; bases not matched to a gene: 3. The CDR3 loop is CAISESASGASYEQYF. CDR3 nucleotide sequence: TGTGCCATCAGTGAGTCGGCTAGCGGGGCCTCCTACGAGCAGTACTTC.

V usage is TRBV3-1 (or the pseudogene TRBV3-2) and J usage is TRBJ2-3; 9 positions match TRBD2. With 4 bases clipped from V and 2 bases from J, the junction kept 4 bases outside the gene matches. This CDR3 region has 15 residues. Germline CDR1 and CDR2: LGHDT and YNNKEL (reference sequence). CDR3 DNA sequence: TGTGCCAGCAGCCTTTTAGCGGGGGCCACAGATACGCAGTATTTT. This codes for CASSLLAGATDTQYF.

The chain recombines TRBV12-3 or TRBV12-4 with TRBJ2-7, with 8 nucleotides matching TRBD2. The CDR3 runs to 13 residues. The V gene end was trimmed by 5 bases and the J gene end by 5 bases; junction bases not matched to a gene: 5. DNA of the CDR3: TGTGCCAGCAGTCGTCCGGGGGGGCACGAGCAGTACTTC. Its translation is CASSRPGGHEQYF.

The chain is built from TRBV5-3 and TRBJ2-7, with unresolved D. TRBV5-3 is an ORF, and what it does is uncertain. There are 16 residues in the CDR3. With 3 bases removed from V and 5 bases from J, the gap between germline ends came to 21 bases. The CDR3 region has the DNA TGTGCCAGAAGCTCCAGAGGTGGAAAACCCCTTGACGAGCAGTACTTC. It codes for CARSSRGGKPLDEQYF.

The rearrangement uses TRBV6-5 and TRBJ1-1, with D perhaps matching TRBD1 (5 bases). This CDR3 has 14 residues. Per the germline V gene, CDR1 is MNHEY and CDR2 is SVGAGI. Trimming left V 7 bases short and J 0 bases short, with 12 bases between. The CDR3 spells CASKTVSVNTEAFF. Written as DNA, the CDR3 is TGTGCCAGCAAGACAGTGAGTGTGAACACTGAAGCTTTCTTT.

There are a few counts of this clone. The chain employs TRBV5-1 and TRBJ1-4; maybe TRBD1 (6 bases). The CDR3 sequence is 15 residues long. From germline, CDR1 is SGHRS and CDR2 YFSETQ. V shed 2 bases and J shed 5 bases, with 13 bases lying between them. CDR3 amino acids: CASSLQGFQNEKLFF. CDR3 in DNA: TGCGCCAGCAGCTTACAGGGATTCCAAAATGAAAAACTGTTTTTT.

This chain uses TRBV14 with TRBJ2-1, with 7 bases aligning to TRBD2. Looked up from germline, CDR1 is SGHDN and CDR2 is FVKESK. There are 15 residues in the CDR3. V shed 1 base, J shed 0 bases, and the junction held 0 bases outside the gene matches. CDR3 nucleotide sequence: TGTGCCAGCAGCCAAGGCGGGAGCTCCTACAATGAGCAGTTCTTC. Translation gives CASSQGGSSYNEQFF. The variable domain in full, completed from reference TRBV14 and TRBJ2-1, reads EAGVTQFPSHSVIEKGQTVTLRCDPISGHDNLYWYRRVMGKEIKFLLHFVKESKQDESGMPNNRFLAERTGGTYSTLKVQPAELEDSGVYFCASSQGGSSYNEQFFGPGTRLTVL.

V usage is TRBV7-9 and J usage is TRBJ1-6; D unresolved. Trimming shortened V by 5 bases and J by 7 bases, and 12 bases separated the two germline ends. The CDR3 totals 14 residues. Germline CDR1 reads SEHNR; CDR2 reads FQNEAQ (reference sequence). CDR3 sequence (DNA): TGTGCCAGCAGCGACGCGGTGAAAAATTCACCCCTCCACTTT. Its translation: CASSDAVKNSPLHF.

The chain couples TRBV3-1 (or the pseudogene TRBV3-2) to TRBJ2-5; TRBD2 agrees at 8 bases. This CDR3 contains 16 residues. V was clipped by 1 base and J by 4 bases; unmatched bases: 8. Germline assignment: CDR1 LGHDT and CDR2 YNNKEL (reference sequence). CDR3 nucleotides: TGTGCCAGCAGCCAAGTTGGGTCCGGGGGGGCAGAGACCCAGTACTTC. Translation gives CASSQVGSGGAETQYF.

The count of this clone is one. The V and J genes are TRBV14 and TRBJ2-5; 8 nucleotides match TRBD2. The CDR3 covers 15 residues. From germline, CDR1 is SGHDN and CDR2 FVKESK. The V segment lost 2 bases and the J segment 9 bases; nucleotides outside the gene matches: 11. This chain's CDR3 is CASSQTGLGIRAQYF. CDR3 DNA sequence: TGTGCCAGCAGCCAAACGGGACTAGGGATTCGAGCCCAGTACTTC.